The T cell receptor (beta chain) under discussion was sequenced for a study of T cell responses to AZD1222 COVID-19 vaccine. Sequenced by immunoSEQ multiplex PCR; TCRdb stores in-frame clones only, minus some. The repertoire holds roughly 120,000 clones, with 86% as singletons. The CDR3 has 16 residues. J lost 7 bases, V lost 3 bases, and 8 bases had no gene match. Germline-derived CDR1 and CDR2 are MDHEN and SYDVKM. The sample here was peripheral blood, taken on day 0 of AZD1222 vaccination. The sequence was obtained from an adult in good health. The J gene is TRBJ1-4, the V gene TRBV28; 10 nucleotides agree with TRBD1. CDR3 in DNA: TGTGCCAGCAGTTTTGGACAGGGGGACCGGGGTGAAAAACTGTTTTTT. Protein sequence: CASSFGQGDRGEKLFF.